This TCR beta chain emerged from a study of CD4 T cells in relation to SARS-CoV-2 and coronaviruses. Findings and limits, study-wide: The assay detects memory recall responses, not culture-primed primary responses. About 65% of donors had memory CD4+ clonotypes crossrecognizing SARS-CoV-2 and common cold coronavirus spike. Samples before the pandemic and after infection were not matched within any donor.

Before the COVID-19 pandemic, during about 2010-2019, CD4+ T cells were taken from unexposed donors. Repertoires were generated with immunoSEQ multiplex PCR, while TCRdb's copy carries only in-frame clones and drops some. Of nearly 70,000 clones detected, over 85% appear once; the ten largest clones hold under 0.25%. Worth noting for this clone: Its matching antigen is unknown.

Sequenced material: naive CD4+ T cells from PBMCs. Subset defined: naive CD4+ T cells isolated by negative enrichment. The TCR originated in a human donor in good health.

DNA for the CDR3: TGTGCCAGTAGTATATTGTTCGGGCAGGGCAACTATGGCTACACCTTC. It yields the protein CASSILFGQGNYGYTF. The chain combines TRBV19 with TRBJ1-2; tentative D call: TRBD1 (5 bases). With 2 bases removed from V and 2 bases from J, the gap between germline ends came to 15 bases. Germline V gene data show CDR1 as LNHDA and CDR2 as SQIVND (reference sequence). This CDR3 has 16 residues. Variable domain in full (rest from reference TRBV19 and TRBJ1-2): DGGITQSPKYLFRKEGQNVTLSCEQNLNHDAMYWYRQDPGQGLRLIYYSQIVNDFQKGDIAEGYSVSREKKESFPLTVTSAQKNPTAFYLCASSILFGQGNYGYTFGSGTRLTVV.